Listed below are T cell receptor beta chains from one sample, sequenced in a study of early T cells in non-severe SARS-CoV-2 infection. Each CDR3 protein gets one entry after TCRdb re-called the 5' RACE reads with MiXCR. This table has over 45,000 distinct CDR3 sequences, roughly 7.1% appearing once. Source: whole blood, taken at baseline. Source of these receptors: an adult who was a healthcare worker with PCR-confirmed SARS-CoV-2 infection or an uninfected control (not recorded which). The CDR3 runs from the conserved cysteine through the conserved F or W. A D gene is named only where the DNA matches it firmly. Only part of the rows carry a size: once, few, many, or a class if the clone is expanded.

CDR3 DNA	CDR3 protein	D gene	V gene	clone size	J gene
TGTGCCAGCAGCACCGGGACTAGCGGGTTCCTGTTTAGCTCCTACAATGAGCAGTTCTTC	CASSTGTSGFLFSSYNEQFF	TRBD2	TRBV7-9	few	TRBJ2-1
TGTGCCAGCAGCCAAGATCCGGAGATGGTCTACAATGAGCAGTTCTTC	CASSQDPEMVYNEQFF	NA	TRBV4-2	few	TRBJ2-1
TGCAGTGCTACAGGGGCACAAGAGACCCAGTACTTC	CSATGAQETQYF	NA	TRBV20-1	NA	TRBJ2-5
TGTGCCAGCAGTTCTTTACTAGCGGGAGACACAGATACGCAGTATTTT	CASSSLLAGDTDTQYF	TRBD2	TRBV12-3/TRBV12-4	few	TRBJ2-3
TGTGCCAGCAGTTATACGACAGGGGAGCTGTTTTTT	CASSYTTGELFF	NA	TRBV7-2	NA	TRBJ2-2
TGCGCCAGCAGCATGGACAGTCAACGCACAGATACGCAGTATTTT	CASSMDSQRTDTQYF	NA	TRBV5-1	few	TRBJ2-3
TGTGCCAGCTCACCATCCAGAGTTGAAAACACCATATATTTT	CASSPSRVENTIYF	NA	TRBV18	few	TRBJ1-3
TGCGCCAGCAGCCAAGATGTGACAGGGGGCTATAGCAATCAGCCCCAGCATTTT	CASSQDVTGGYSNQPQHF	TRBD1	TRBV4-1	many	TRBJ1-5
TGTGCCAGCAGCCCAGGGACAGGGGTTAACACAGATACGCAGTATTTT	CASSPGTGVNTDTQYF	TRBD1	TRBV3-1	few	TRBJ2-3
TGTGCCAGCAGCACTCACTCCGGGACTAGCTCACCGAGCTCCTACGAGCAGTACTTC	CASSTHSGTSSPSSYEQYF	TRBD2	TRBV5-6	NA	TRBJ2-7
TGCAGTGCTAGAGACCCGGACAGGGACTTCTCACCCCTCCACTTT	CSARDPDRDFSPLHF	TRBD1	TRBV20-1	NA	TRBJ1-6
TGTGCCAGCAGCTCACGCCCGACTCCAGGGCTGTTTTTT	CASSSRPTPGLFF	NA	TRBV11-2	many	TRBJ2-2
TGTGCCAGCAGCCGCAAGACCCCAGGGCAGGGTGGGTACGAGCAGTACTTC	CASSRKTPGQGGYEQYF	NA	TRBV27	NA	TRBJ2-7
TGCGCCAGCAGCCAACCGGGACAGGGAATGGAAAAACTGTTTTTT	CASSQPGQGMEKLFF	TRBD1	TRBV4-1	NA	TRBJ1-4
TGTGCCAGCAGCCTACTCCCCCGGGAAGATACGCAGTATTTT	CASSLLPREDTQYF	NA	TRBV28	NA	TRBJ2-3
TGTGCCAGCAGGGGACCCGGGGCCTACGAGCAGTACTTC	CASRGPGAYEQYF	NA	TRBV3-1	few	TRBJ2-7
TGTGCCAGCAGCCAGATGGGCCCGTATGGCTACACCTTC	CASSQMGPYGYTF	NA	TRBV7-9	few	TRBJ1-2
TGTGCCAGCAGTCTCCTCCTTGGCTTCAATGAGCAGTTCTTC	CASSLLLGFNEQFF	NA	TRBV12-3/TRBV12-4	many	TRBJ2-1
TGTGCCAGCAGTGGGGACAGGAGCTCCTACAATGAGCAGTTCTTC	CASSGDRSSYNEQFF	TRBD1	TRBV6-5	many	TRBJ2-1
TGTGCCAGCAGTTACACAACCGGCGGAGACACCATATATTTT	CASSYTTGGDTIYF	NA	TRBV6-5	NA	TRBJ1-3
TGCAGCGTTGAATTCGTGCAAACACAGCAGTATTTT	CSVEFVQTQQYF	NA	TRBV29-1	many	TRBJ2-3
TGTGCCAGCAGCCTTCCCGGGACCCCCTACAATGAGCAGTTCTTC	CASSLPGTPYNEQFF	NA	TRBV3-1	NA	TRBJ2-1
TGTGCCTCGAGGAGGGTAGCGGAGAACACCGGGGAGCTGTTTTTT	CASRRVAENTGELFF	NA	TRBV27	few	TRBJ2-2
TGTGCCAGCAGTTTAACTACGGACACTGAAGCTTTCTTT	CASSLTTDTEAFF	NA	TRBV12-3/TRBV12-4	few	TRBJ1-1
TGTGCCACCGTATTCCCCGGGACGGGGGATTACAATGAGCAGTTCTTC	CATVFPGTGDYNEQFF	NA	TRBV28	few	TRBJ2-1
TGTGCCTGGAGTGTTAATAGCGGGAGTGGCTACAATGAGCAGTTCTTC	CAWSVNSGSGYNEQFF	TRBD2	TRBV30	few	TRBJ2-1
TGTGCCAGCAGCTCGCCGGCAGCGGGAGGGCCGACTTGGGTTTATTCCTACAATGAGCAGTTCTTC	CASSSPAAGGPTWVYSYNEQFF	TRBD2	TRBV5-4	NA	TRBJ2-1
TGTGCCAGCAGTGAAGCCTTGGAGACCCAGTACTTC	CASSEALETQYF	NA	TRBV6-1	few	TRBJ2-5
TGTGCCAGCAGCCATCACGTGGACAGGGCGCACACTGAAGCTTTCTTT	CASSHHVDRAHTEAFF	TRBD1	TRBV4-2	many	TRBJ1-1
TGTGTCAGCAGTCAGACTGGCTCCTACGAGCAGTACTTC	CVSSQTGSYEQYF	NA	TRBV27	NA	TRBJ2-7
TGCGCCAGCAGCCCTAGAACAGGAAGCTCTGGAAACACCATATATTTT	CASSPRTGSSGNTIYF	NA	TRBV4-1	many	TRBJ1-3
TGTGCCAGCACCTCTCCACAGTACGGTGAGCAGTTCTTC	CASTSPQYGEQFF	NA	TRBV6-2/TRBV6-3	NA	TRBJ2-1